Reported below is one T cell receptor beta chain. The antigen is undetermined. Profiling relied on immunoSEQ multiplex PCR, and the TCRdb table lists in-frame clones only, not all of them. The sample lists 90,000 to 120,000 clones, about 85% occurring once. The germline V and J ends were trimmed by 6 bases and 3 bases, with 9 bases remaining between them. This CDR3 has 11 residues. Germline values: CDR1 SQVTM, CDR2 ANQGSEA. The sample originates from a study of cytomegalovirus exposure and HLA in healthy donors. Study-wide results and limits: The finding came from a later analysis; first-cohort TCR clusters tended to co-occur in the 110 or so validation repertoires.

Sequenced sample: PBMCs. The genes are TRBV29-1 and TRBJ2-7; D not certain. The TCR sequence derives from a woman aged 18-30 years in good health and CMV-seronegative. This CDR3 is CSVAVGYEQYF. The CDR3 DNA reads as TGCAGCGTGGCTGTTGGCTACGAGCAGTACTTC.